The clone carrying this TCR beta chain has only a few counts. What it recognizes is unknown. The CDR3 has 14 residues. Per germline, CDR1 SGDLS and CDR2 YYNGEE. V dropped 0 bases and J dropped 5; count of bases not matched to a gene: 3. Sequencing relied on a cDNA template that was reverse transcribed from extracted RNA. The table came from immunoSEQ multiplex PCR; TCRdb's copy has only in-frame clones and leaves some out. The table lists 140,000 to 150,000 clones, 40% to 55% of them singletons. This sample is part of a study of CD8+ T cells in alopecia areata. Overall study results and limits: The study found TCR sharing across patients less clear than in mice, possibly for HLA reasons.

This sample comprised CD4+ T cells sorted from blood, obtained at week 0. V usage is TRBV9 and J usage is TRBJ2-5, with 8 nucleotides matching TRBD2. The origin of this receptor is a human donor with alopecia areata. The CDR3 DNA reads TGTGCCAGCAGCGTAGTAGCGGGGAGGGAGACCCAGTACTTC. Translated, it gives CASSVVAGRETQYF.